Below, 13 T cell receptor beta chains from the same sample are listed, as sequenced in a study of shared clonotypes between healthy human individuals. Clones were sequenced by immunoSEQ multiplex PCR, and TCRdb holds only the in-frame ones, with some missing. The sample yields about 2 million clones, 90% to 95% seen once. Input material: naive CD4+ T cells sorted from blood. Subset of the sample: CD45RA+ positively selected. The receptor set was obtained from a man aged 18 to 29 in good health.

The chain couples TRBV4-3 to TRBJ1-2, with 10 bases matching TRBD1. Looked up from germline, CDR1 is LGHNA and CDR2 is YSLEER. The V gene end was trimmed by 1 base and the J gene end by 3 bases; junction bases not matched to a gene: 5. This CDR3 is built from 16 residues. The CDR3 DNA is TGCGCCAGCAGCCAAGGACAGGGGGCGTCTTACTATGGCTACACCTTC. Translated: CASSQGQGASYYGYTF.

This sequence joins TRBV18 and TRBJ1-2; D call uncertain. The V gene's germline CDR1 is KGHSH and CDR2 LQKENI. V gave up 3 bases and J gave up 3 bases, with 8 bases separating them. The CDR3 runs 13 residues. CDR3 in amino acids: CASSPVPDYGYTF. The CDR3 DNA is TGTGCCAGCTCACCCGTACCGGACTATGGCTACACCTTC.

This sequence joins TRBV6-6 and TRBJ1-5, with D possibly TRBD1 on 6 matching bases. V was shortened by 4 bases and J by 7 bases, with 14 bases between the two germline ends. CDR1 and CDR2 (germline): MNHNY, SVGAGI (reference sequence). The CDR3 has 14 amino acids. DNA of the CDR3: TGTGCCAGCAGTTCCGGGGGCCATGGGCAGCCCCAGCATTTT. Translating gives CASSSGGHGQPQHF.

The chain joins TRBV30 to TRBJ1-6; tentative D call: TRBD1 (5 bases). Deletions cut 3 bases from V and 7 bases from J, with 13 bases between. Looked up from germline, CDR1 is GTSNPN and CDR2 is SVGIG (reference sequence). The CDR3 runs to 14 residues. CDR3 loop: CAWRATAKNSPLHF. The DNA of the CDR3 is TGTGCCTGGAGAGCGACAGCCAAAAATTCACCCCTCCACTTT.

V usage is TRBV27 and J usage is TRBJ2-6; D ambiguous. The germline gives CDR1 MNHEY, CDR2 SMNVEV (reference sequence). Trimming pared 3 bases from V and 0 bases from J, leaving 9 bases between. The length of the CDR3 is 16 residues. The CDR3 here is CASSFSVGSGANVLTF. DNA for the CDR3: TGTGCCAGCAGTTTCAGCGTCGGCTCTGGGGCCAACGTCCTGACTTTC.

The rearrangement links TRBV18 to TRBJ2-6; 10 nucleotides match TRBD1. Trimming removed 6 bases from V and 0 bases from J; junction bases left unmatched: 11. The CDR3 is 19 amino acids. CDR1 is KGHSH, CDR2 LQKENI, per germline. The CDR3 is CASSPAAGQGSSGANVLTF. As DNA, the CDR3 is TGTGCCAGCTCGCCCGCCGCGGGACAGGGGAGCTCTGGGGCCAACGTCCTGACTTTC.

This chain uses TRBV18 with TRBJ1-2; D call uncertain. The germline V gene has CDR1 KGHSH and CDR2 LQKENI. V was cut by 0 bases and J by 6 bases, with 11 bases left in between. This CDR3 is built from 14 residues. CDR3 residues: CASSPPNRDDGYTF. The CDR3 DNA reads as TGTGCCAGCTCACCACCGAATCGGGATGATGGCTACACCTTC. Full variable domain (outside the CDR3, taken from reference TRBV18 and TRBJ1-2): NAGVMQNPRHLVRRRGQEARLRCSPMKGHSHVYWYRQLPEEGLKFMVYLQKENIIDESGMPKERFSAEFPKEGPSILRIQQVVRGDSAAYFCASSPPNRDDGYTFGSGTRLTVV.

The chain combines TRBV7-2 with TRBJ2-2; D remains unclear. CDR1 is SGHTA and CDR2 is FQGNSA in the germline V gene. The CDR3 covers 15 residues. Trimming pared 4 bases from V and 4 bases from J, leaving 13 bases between. The CDR3 bases are TGTGCCAGCAGCTCCCTGAGTCGAGGCACCGGGGAGCTGTTTTTT. This codes for CASSSLSRGTGELFF.

The chain recombines TRBV6-5 with TRBJ2-7; D may be TRBD1 (7 bases). This CDR3 is built from 15 residues. V was cut by 6 bases and J by 12 bases, with 27 bases left in between. Germline lookup yields CDR1 MNHEY and CDR2 SVGAGI. CDR3: CASSSGAVGQGGPYF. The CDR3 nucleotides are TGTGCCAGCAGCTCTGGGGCAGTGGGGCAGGGGGGTCCGTACTTC.

As DNA, the CDR3 is TGTGCCAGCAGTTACCGTCAATTAGCTAACTATGGCTACACCTTC. Protein product: CASSYRQLANYGYTF. The chain couples TRBV6-5 to TRBJ1-2; D is unresolved. Germline-derived CDR1 and CDR2 are MNHEY and SVGAGI. Trimming took 2 bases from V and 0 from J, leaving 10 bases between them. The CDR3 is 15 residues long.

V usage is TRBV9 and J usage is TRBJ2-7, with 10 bases lining up with TRBD2. The CDR3 extends over 15 amino acids. Per the germline V gene, CDR1 is SGDLS and CDR2 is YYNGEE. With V trimmed by 3 bases and J by 2 bases, 5 bases remained unmatched. The CDR3 reads CASSAKREGPYEQYF. In nucleotides, the CDR3 is TGTGCCAGCAGCGCTAAGCGGGAGGGCCCCTACGAGCAGTACTTC.

The chain joins TRBV9 to TRBJ2-3; TRBD2 might be the D (6 bases). Germline lookup yields CDR1 SGDLS and CDR2 YYNGEE. V lost 0 bases, J lost 2 bases, and 10 bases lay in between. The CDR3 sequence is 15 residues long. The CDR3 bases are TGTGCCAGCAGCGTAGAGCGGGCCCTCACAGATACGCAGTATTTT. This encodes CASSVERALTDTQYF.

This clone came up once. V and J are TRBV7-8 and TRBJ1-6; the D gene is possibly TRBD1 (5 bases). CDR1 is SGHVS, CDR2 FQNEAQ, per germline. The CDR3 covers 15 residues. Trimming shortened V by 1 base and J by 5 bases, and 9 bases separated the two germline ends. Here the CDR3 reads CASSLEGWDNSPLHF. The CDR3 nucleotides read TGTGCCAGCAGCTTAGAGGGGTGGGATAATTCACCCCTCCACTTT.